Each of the 13 T cell receptor beta chains below was sequenced from the same sample in a study of blood T cell repertoires in COVID-19. TCRdb keeps only in-frame clones here, not all; method: immunoSEQ multiplex PCR. The sample holds 150,000 to 200,000 clones, over 80% seen once. The sequenced material came from PBMCs or T cells enriched from blood (not recorded which). The receptors were sampled from a man aged 65 to 79 who had been exposed to COVID-19.

The rearrangement links TRBV5-5 to TRBJ1-1; 10 nucleotides line up with TRBD1. CDR3 length: 16 residues. CDR1 SGHKS and CDR2 YYEKEE come from the germline V gene (reference sequence). Trimming removed 3 bases from V and 0 bases from J; junction bases left unmatched: 5. CDR3 in DNA: TGTGCCAGCAGCTGGGGACAGGGGAGGATGAACACTGAAGCTTTCTTT. Protein product: CASSWGQGRMNTEAFF.

The V gene is TRBV7-9, the J gene TRBJ1-1; TRBD1 aligns across 7 bases. The germline gives CDR1 SEHNR, CDR2 FQNEAQ (reference sequence). The junction had 7 bases not matched to a gene; V was cut back by 1 base and J by 8 bases. The CDR3 totals 14 residues. Here the CDR3 reads CASSLVGGSAEAFF. In DNA form, the CDR3 reads TGTGCCAGCAGCTTAGTAGGGGGCAGTGCCGAAGCTTTCTTT.

V usage is TRBV21-1 and J usage is TRBJ1-4. TRBV21-1 is shown as a pseudogene. CDR3 length equals 18 residues. The CDR3 loop is CASSKARGLEGANEKLFF. The CDR3 nucleotides read TGTGCCAGCAGCAAAGCTCGGGGCTTGGAGGGAGCTAATGAAAAACTGTTTTTT.

This clone was found a few times. The genes are TRBV9 and TRBJ2-6; D may be TRBD1 (6 bases). The length of the CDR3 is 19 residues. V was pared by 2 bases and J by 0 bases, with 18 bases between. Per germline, CDR1 SGDLS and CDR2 YYNGEE. This CDR3 is CASSVQVSGEFSGANVLTF. The CDR3 DNA is TGTGCCAGCAGCGTCCAGGTTTCAGGGGAATTCTCTGGGGCCAACGTCCTGACTTTC.

The chain couples TRBV11-3 to TRBJ2-1; 11 bases match TRBD2. The CDR3 has 13 amino acids. The ends lost 5 bases at V and 9 bases at J; junction bases unmatched: 3. Looked up from germline, CDR1 is SGHNT and CDR2 is YENEEA. The CDR3 nucleotides read TGTGCCAGCAGCGTGACTAGCGGGGCTGAGCAGTTCTTC. As protein: CASSVTSGAEQFF. Complete variable domain (other parts from reference TRBV11-3 and TRBJ2-1): EAGVVQSPRYKIIEKKQPVAFWCNPISGHNTLYWYLQNLGQGPELLIRYENEEAVDDSQLPKDRFSAERLKGVDSTLKIQPAELGDSAVYLCASSVTSGAEQFFGPGTRLTVL.

The chain has TRBV6-2 or TRBV6-3 and TRBJ1-4; no definite D call. V was clipped by 3 bases and J by 5 bases, with 13 bases between them. Germline V lookup: CDR1 MNHEY, CDR2 SVGEGT. There are 15 residues in the CDR3. The CDR3 DNA sequence: TGTGCCAGCAGTTATTCGGGATTTGAGAATGAAAAACTGTTTTTT. This encodes CASSYSGFENEKLFF.

V and J are TRBV6-2 or TRBV6-3 and TRBJ1-1; D uncertain. V dropped 3 bases and J dropped 0 bases, with 11 bases sitting between them. Germline values: CDR1 MNHEY, CDR2 SVGEGT. This CDR3 spans 15 amino acids. The CDR3: CASSYTEPLNTEAFF. In nucleotides, the CDR3 is TGTGCCAGCAGTTATACAGAGCCCTTGAACACTGAAGCTTTCTTT.

V gene TRBV3-1 (or the pseudogene TRBV3-2) combines with J gene TRBJ2-5; TRBD2 matches at 13 bases. The length of the CDR3 is 15 residues. V lost 8 bases and J lost 0; bases outside the gene matches: 3. Germline V gene data show CDR1 as LGHDT and CDR2 as YNNKEL (reference sequence). CDR3 sequence (DNA): TGTGCCAGCCGGACTAGCGGGGGCCACCAAGAGACCCAGTACTTC. Protein sequence: CASRTSGGHQETQYF.

Details on this clone: Distinct nucleotide sequences in the sample also encode this CDR3. The rearrangement uses TRBV7-2 and TRBJ2-7, with 9 bases that match TRBD2. Germline values: CDR1 SGHTA, CDR2 FQGNSA. This CDR3 is built from 15 residues. The V segment lost 1 base and the J segment 1 base; nucleotides outside the gene matches: 2. CDR3 coding DNA: TGTGCCAGCAGCTTAGGTAGCGGGAGATCCTACGAGCAGTACTTC. Translated, it gives CASSLGSGRSYEQYF.

This chain joins TRBV24-1 and TRBJ2-3, with 12 bases lining up with TRBD2. The germline V gene encodes CDR1 KGHDR and CDR2 SFDVKD. With 6 bases clipped from V and 3 bases from J, the junction kept 3 bases outside the gene matches. This CDR3 is 15 amino acids long. DNA for the CDR3: TGTGCCACCAGTCCTAGCGGGAGGGCGACAGATACGCAGTATTTT. It specifies CATSPSGRATDTQYF.

J is TRBJ2-7 and V is TRBV5-4; no definite D call. Germline V gene sequence: CDR1 SGHNT, CDR2 YYREEE (reference sequence). The CDR3 totals 15 residues. V was cut by 4 bases and J by 4 bases, with 18 bases left in between. CDR3 coding DNA: TGTGCCAGCAGCCTCGCCCCTATCGGAGCTTACGAGCAGTACTTC. Encoded protein: CASSLAPIGAYEQYF.

The chain carries TRBV27 and TRBJ2-7; tentatively, D is TRBD2 (6 bases). From germline, CDR1 is MNHEY and CDR2 SMNVEV (reference sequence). The CDR3 loop spans 14 amino acids. Trimming cost V 8 bases and J 7 bases, with 21 bases left between them. Here the CDR3 DNA reads TGTGCCAGCTCCCCTGCGGGGAACCTACTAGAGCAGTACTTC. Translated: CASSPAGNLLEQYF.

V usage is TRBV6-5 and J usage is TRBJ2-2; D perhaps matches TRBD2 (5 bases). V lost 0 bases to trimming and J lost 5 bases, with 10 bases between them. The CDR3 runs 15 residues. Germline V lookup: CDR1 MNHEY, CDR2 SVGAGI. The CDR3 DNA sequence: TGTGCCAGCAGTTACTCGACGGGGAATACCGGGGAGCTGTTTTTT. Protein sequence: CASSYSTGNTGELFF.